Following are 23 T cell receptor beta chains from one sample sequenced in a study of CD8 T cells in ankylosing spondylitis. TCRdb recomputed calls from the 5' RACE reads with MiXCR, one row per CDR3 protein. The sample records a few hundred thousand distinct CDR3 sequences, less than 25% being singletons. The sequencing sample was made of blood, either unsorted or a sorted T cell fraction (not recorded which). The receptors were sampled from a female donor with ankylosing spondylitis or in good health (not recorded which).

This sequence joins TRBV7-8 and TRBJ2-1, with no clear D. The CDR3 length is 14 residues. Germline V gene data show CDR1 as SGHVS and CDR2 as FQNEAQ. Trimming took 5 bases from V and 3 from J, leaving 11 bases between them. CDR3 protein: CASSPPPGYNEQFF. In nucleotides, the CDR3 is TGTGCCAGCAGCCCACCGCCAGGCTACAATGAGCAGTTCTTC.

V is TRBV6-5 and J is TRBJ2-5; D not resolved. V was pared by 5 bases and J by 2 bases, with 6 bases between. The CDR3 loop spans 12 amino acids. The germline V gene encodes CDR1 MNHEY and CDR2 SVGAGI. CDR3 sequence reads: CASSRTQETQYF. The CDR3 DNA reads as TGTGCCAGCAGTCGTACTCAAGAGACCCAGTACTTC.

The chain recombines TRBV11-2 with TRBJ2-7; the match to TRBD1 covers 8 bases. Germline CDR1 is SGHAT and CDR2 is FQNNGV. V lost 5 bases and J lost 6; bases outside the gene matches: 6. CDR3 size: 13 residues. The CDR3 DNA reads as TGTGCCAGCAGCCCGGACAGGGCTCGCGAGCAGTACTTC. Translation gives CASSPDRAREQYF.

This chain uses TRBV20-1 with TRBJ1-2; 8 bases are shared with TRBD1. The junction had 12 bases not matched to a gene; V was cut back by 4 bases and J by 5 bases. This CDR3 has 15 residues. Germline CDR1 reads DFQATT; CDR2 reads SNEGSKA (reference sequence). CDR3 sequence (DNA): TGCAGTGCTACACTACAGGGGGGACCTTTATATGGCTACACCTTC. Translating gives CSATLQGGPLYGYTF.

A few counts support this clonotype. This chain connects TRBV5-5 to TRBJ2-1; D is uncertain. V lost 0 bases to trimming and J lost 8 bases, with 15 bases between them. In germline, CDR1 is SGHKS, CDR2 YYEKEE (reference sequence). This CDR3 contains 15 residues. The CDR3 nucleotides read TGTGCCAGCAGCTTGGGCGGCGGCCCCTTGGATGAGCAGTTCTTC. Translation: CASSLGGGPLDEQFF. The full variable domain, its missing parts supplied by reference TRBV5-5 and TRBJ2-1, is DAGVTQSPTHLIKTRGQQVTLRCSPISGHKSVSWYQQVLGQGPQFIFQYYEKEERGRGNFPDRFSARQFPNYSSELNVNALLLGDSALYLCASSLGGGPLDEQFFGPGTRLTVL.

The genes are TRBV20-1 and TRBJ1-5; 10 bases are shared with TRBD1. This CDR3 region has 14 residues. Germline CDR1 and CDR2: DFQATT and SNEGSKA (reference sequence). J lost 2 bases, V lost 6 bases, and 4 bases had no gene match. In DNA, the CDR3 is TGCAGTGCCCGCGGACAGGGGGGCAATCAGCCCCAGCATTTT. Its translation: CSARGQGGNQPQHF.

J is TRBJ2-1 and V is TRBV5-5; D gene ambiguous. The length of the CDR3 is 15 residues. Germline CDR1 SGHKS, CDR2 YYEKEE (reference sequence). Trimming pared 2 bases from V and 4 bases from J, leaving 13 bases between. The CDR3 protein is CASSFSLDGYNEQFF. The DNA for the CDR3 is TGTGCCAGCAGCTTCTCCCTGGACGGGTACAATGAGCAGTTCTTC.

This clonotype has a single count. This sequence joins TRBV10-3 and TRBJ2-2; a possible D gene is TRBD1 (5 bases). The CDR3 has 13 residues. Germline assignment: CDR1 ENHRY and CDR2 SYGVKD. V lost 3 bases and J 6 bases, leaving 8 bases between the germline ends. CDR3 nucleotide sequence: TGTGCCATCAGTGACAGGGCCCCCGGGGAGCTGTTTTTT. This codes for CAISDRAPGELFF.

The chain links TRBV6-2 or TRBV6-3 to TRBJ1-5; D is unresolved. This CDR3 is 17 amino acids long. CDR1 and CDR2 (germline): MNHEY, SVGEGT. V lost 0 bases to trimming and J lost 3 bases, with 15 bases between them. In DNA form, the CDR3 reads TGTGCCAGCAGTTACTCGAATTTGGGCAGGAACAATCAGCCCCAGCATTTT. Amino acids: CASSYSNLGRNNQPQHF.

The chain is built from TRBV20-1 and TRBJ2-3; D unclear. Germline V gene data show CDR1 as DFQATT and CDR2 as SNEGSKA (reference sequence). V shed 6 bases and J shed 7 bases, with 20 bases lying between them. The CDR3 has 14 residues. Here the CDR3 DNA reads TGCAGTGCCACGCGAAGTGTATGGGGAAATACGCAGTATTTT. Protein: CSATRSVWGNTQYF.

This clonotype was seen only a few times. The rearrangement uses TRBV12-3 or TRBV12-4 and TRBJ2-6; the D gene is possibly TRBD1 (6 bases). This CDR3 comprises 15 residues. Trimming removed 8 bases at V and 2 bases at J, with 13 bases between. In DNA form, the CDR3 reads TGTGCCAGCGGGACCAGACAGGCTGGGGCCAACGTCCTGACTTTC. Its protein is CASGTRQAGANVLTF.

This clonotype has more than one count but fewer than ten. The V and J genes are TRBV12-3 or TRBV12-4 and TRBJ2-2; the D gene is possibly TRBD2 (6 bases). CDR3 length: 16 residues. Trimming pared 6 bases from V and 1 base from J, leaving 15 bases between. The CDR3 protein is CASRRISGRNTGELFF. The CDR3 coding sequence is TGTGCCAGCAGACGAATAAGCGGGCGGAACACCGGGGAGCTGTTTTTT.

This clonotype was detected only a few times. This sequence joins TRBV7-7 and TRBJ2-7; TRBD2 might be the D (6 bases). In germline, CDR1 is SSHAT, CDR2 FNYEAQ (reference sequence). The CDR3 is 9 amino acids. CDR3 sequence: CASSYPSAV. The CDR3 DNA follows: TGTGCTAGCAGCTACCCTAGCGCGGTC.

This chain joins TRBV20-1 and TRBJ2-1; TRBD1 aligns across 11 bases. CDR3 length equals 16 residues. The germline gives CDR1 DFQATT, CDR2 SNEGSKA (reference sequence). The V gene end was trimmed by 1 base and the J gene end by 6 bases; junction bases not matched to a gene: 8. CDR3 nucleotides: TGCAGTGCTAGAGGGACAGGGGGCCCCCTGTTCAATGAGCAGTTCTTC. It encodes CSARGTGGPLFNEQFF.

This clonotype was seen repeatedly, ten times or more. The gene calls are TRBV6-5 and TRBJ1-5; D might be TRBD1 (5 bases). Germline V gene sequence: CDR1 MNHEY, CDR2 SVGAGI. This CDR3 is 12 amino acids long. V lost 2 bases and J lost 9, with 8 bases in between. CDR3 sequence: CASSYRGGPQHF. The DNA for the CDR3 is TGTGCCAGCAGTTACAGGGGTGGGCCCCAGCATTTT.

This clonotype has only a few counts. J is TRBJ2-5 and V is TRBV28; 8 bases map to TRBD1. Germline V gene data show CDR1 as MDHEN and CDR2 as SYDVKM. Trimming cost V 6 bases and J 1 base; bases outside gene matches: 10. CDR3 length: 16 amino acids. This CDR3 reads CASSRQGSPTQETQYF. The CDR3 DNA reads TGTGCCAGCAGCAGACAGGGGTCTCCCACCCAAGAGACCCAGTACTTC.

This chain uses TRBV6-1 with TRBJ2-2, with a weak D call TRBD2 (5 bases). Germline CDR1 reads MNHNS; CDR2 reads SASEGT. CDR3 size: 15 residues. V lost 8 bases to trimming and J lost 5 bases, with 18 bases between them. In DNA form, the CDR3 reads TGTGCCAGCCAGGCTTCCGTGGGAGTGACCGGGGAGCTGTTTTTT. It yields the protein CASQASVGVTGELFF.

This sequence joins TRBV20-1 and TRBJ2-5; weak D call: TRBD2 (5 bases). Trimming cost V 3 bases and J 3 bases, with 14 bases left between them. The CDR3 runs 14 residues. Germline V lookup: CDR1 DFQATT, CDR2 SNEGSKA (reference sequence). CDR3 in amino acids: CSASPDPREETQYF. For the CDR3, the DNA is TGCAGTGCTAGTCCCGATCCGAGGGAAGAGACCCAGTACTTC.

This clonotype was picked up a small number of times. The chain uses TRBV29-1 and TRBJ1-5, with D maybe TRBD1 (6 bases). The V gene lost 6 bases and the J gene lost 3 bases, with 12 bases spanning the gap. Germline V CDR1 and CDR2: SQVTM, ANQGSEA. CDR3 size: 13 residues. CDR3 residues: CSVGASPNQPQHF. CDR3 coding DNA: TGCAGCGTGGGGGCCAGCCCCAATCAGCCCCAGCATTTT. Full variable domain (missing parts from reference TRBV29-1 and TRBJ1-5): SAVISQKPSRDICQRGTSLTIQCQVDSQVTMMFWYRQQPGQSLTLIATANQGSEATYESGFVIDKFPISRPNLTFSTLTVSNMSPEDSSIYLCSVGASPNQPQHFGDGTRLSIL.

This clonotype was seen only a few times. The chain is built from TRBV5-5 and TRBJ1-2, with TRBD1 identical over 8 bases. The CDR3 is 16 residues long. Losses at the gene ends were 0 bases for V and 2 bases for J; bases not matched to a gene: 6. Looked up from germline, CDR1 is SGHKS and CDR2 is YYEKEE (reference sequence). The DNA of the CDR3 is TGTGCCAGCAGCTTGGCCGGGACAGGAATCAACTATGGCTACACCTTC. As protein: CASSLAGTGINYGYTF.

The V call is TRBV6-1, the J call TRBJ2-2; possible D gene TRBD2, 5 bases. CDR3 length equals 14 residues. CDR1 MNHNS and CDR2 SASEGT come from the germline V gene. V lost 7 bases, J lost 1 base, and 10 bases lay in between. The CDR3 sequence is CASTSGLNTGELFF. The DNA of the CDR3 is TGTGCCAGCACCTCCGGACTGAACACCGGGGAGCTGTTTTTT.

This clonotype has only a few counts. The CDR3 DNA sequence: TGTGCCAGCAGCTTAAGCAGGGATGAGGAAAAACTGTTTTTT. This encodes CASSLSRDEEKLFF. The rearrangement links TRBV7-9 to TRBJ1-4; a weak D match, TRBD1 (5 bases). Trimming took off 2 bases at V and 8 bases at J, with 12 bases between the two ends. The CDR3 runs 14 residues. The germline V gene encodes CDR1 SEHNR and CDR2 FQNEAQ (reference sequence).

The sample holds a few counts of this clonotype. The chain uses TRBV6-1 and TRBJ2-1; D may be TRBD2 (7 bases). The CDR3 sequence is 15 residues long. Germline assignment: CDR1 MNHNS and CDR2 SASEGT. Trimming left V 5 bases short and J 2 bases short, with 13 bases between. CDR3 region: CASSPGRGTYNEQFF. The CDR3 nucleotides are TGTGCCAGCAGTCCAGGGAGGGGGACCTACAATGAGCAGTTCTTC.